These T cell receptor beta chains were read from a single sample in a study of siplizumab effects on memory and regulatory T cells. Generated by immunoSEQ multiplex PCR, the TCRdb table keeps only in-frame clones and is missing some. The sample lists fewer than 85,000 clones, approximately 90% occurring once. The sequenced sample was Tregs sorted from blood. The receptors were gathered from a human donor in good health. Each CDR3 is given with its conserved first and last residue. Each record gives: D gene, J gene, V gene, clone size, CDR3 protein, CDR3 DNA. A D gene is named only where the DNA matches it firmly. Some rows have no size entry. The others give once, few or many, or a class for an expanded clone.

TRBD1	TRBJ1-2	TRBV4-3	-	CASSQGTGGNYGYTF	TGCGCCAGCAGCCAAGGGACAGGGGGCAACTATGGCTACACCTTC
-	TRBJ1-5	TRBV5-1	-	CASRGGNNQPQHF	TGCGCCAGCAGGGGAGGCAACAATCAGCCCCAGCATTTT
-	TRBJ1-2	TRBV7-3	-	CASSPSTPGTGYTF	TGTGCCAGCAGCCCCTCGACCCCGGGGACTGGCTACACCTTC
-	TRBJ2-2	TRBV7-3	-	CASSSTGAANTGELFF	TGTGCCAGCAGCTCAACGGGGGCCGCGAACACCGGGGAGCTGTTTTTT
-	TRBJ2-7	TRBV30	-	CAWSGSYHEQYF	TGTGCCTGGAGTGGCAGCTACCACGAGCAGTACTTC
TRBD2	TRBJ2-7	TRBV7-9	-	CASSLRLAGRDEQYF	TGTGCCAGCAGCTTAAGGCTAGCGGGGAGGGACGAGCAGTACTTC
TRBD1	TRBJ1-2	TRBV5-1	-	CASSLAAGGGYPSLDGYTF	TGCGCCAGCAGCTTGGCCGCAGGGGGCGGTTACCCTTCCTTGGATGGCTACACCTTC
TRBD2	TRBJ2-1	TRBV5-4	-	CASSLRSARGGRNEQFF	TGTGCCAGCAGCTTGCGTAGTGCGCGGGGGGGCAGGAATGAGCAGTTCTTC
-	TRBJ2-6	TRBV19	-	CASSIGPASSGANVLTF	TGTGCCAGTAGTATAGGGCCAGCTAGCTCTGGGGCCAACGTCCTGACTTTC
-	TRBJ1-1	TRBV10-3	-	CAISLGTQGNTEAFF	TGTGCCATCAGCCTCGGGACCCAGGGGAACACTGAAGCTTTCTTT
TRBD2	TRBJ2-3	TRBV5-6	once	CASSLQRGTTDTQYF	TGTGCCAGCAGCTTGCAGCGGGGGACCACAGATACGCAGTATTTT
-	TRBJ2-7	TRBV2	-	CASAFVSYEQYF	TGTGCCTCAGCATTTGTGTCCTACGAGCAGTACTTC
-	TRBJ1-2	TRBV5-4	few	CASSLKGQYYGYTF	TGTGCCAGCAGCTTGAAGGGGCAGTACTATGGCTACACCTTC
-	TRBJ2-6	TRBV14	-	CASSQAGFSGANVLTF	TGTGCCAGCAGCCAAGCCGGTTTCTCTGGGGCCAACGTCCTGACTTTC
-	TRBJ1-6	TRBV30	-	CAWSRDGHYSPLHF	TGTGCCTGGAGTCGCGACGGACATTATTCACCCCTCCACTTT
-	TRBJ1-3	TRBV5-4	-	CASSSSGGAGRNTIYF	TGTGCCAGCAGCTCCTCCGGGGGGGCGGGAAGAAACACCATATATTTT
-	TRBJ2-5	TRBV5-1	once	CASSGDNQETQYF	TGCGCCAGCAGCGGGGACAACCAAGAGACCCAGTACTTC
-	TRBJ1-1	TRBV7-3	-	CASSLSGGRGMNTEAFF	TGTGCCAGCAGCTTAAGCGGGGGCAGGGGTATGAACACTGAAGCTTTCTTT
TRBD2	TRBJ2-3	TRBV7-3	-	CASSTRLAGRGTDTQYF	TGTGCCAGCAGCACGCGACTAGCGGGGAGAGGCACAGATACGCAGTATTTT
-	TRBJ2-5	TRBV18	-	CASSPLRQKETQYF	TGTGCCAGCTCACCACTGAGGCAGAAAGAGACCCAGTACTTC
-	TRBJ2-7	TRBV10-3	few	CAISARGLAYEQYF	TGTGCCATCAGTGCCAGGGGCCTAGCCTACGAGCAGTACTTC
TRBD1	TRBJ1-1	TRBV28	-	CASSLRDRAGSDAFF	TGTGCCAGCAGTTTGCGGGACAGGGCGGGATCGGACGCTTTCTTT
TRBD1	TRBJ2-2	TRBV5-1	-	CASSRTGGWYTGELFF	TGCGCCAGCAGCAGGACAGGGGGTTGGTACACCGGGGAGCTGTTTTTT
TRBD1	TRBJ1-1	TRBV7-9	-	CASSKGTGKAFF	TGTGCCAGCAGCAAAGGGACAGGGAAAGCTTTCTTT
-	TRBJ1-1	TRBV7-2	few	CASSFSRNTEAFF	TGTGCCAGCAGCTTTTCAAGGAACACTGAAGCTTTCTTT
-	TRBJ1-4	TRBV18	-	CASTTRQGREKLFF	TGTGCCAGCACCACGCGGCAGGGGAGGGAAAAACTGTTTTTT
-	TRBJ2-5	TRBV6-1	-	CASSEVEETQYF	TGTGCCAGCAGTGAGGTGGAAGAGACCCAGTACTTC
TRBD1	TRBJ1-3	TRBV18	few	CASSPTGGSGNTIYF	TGTGCCAGCTCACCTACAGGGGGCTCTGGAAACACCATATATTTT
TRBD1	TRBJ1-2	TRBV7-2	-	CASSLGGQGGYGYTF	TGTGCCAGCAGCTTAGGGGGACAGGGAGGCTATGGCTACACCTTC
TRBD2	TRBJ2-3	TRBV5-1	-	CASSSDYWTSVYSTEGTDTQYF	TGCGCCAGCAGCTCGGATTATTGGACTAGCGTCTACTCAACGGAGGGAACAGATACGCAGTATTTT
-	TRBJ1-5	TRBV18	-	CASSPGGGQPQHF	TGTGCCAGCTCACCAGGGGGGGGTCAGCCCCAGCATTTT
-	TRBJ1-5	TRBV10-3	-	CAISESSFYQPQHF	TGTGCCATCAGTGAGTCTTCGTTTTATCAGCCCCAGCATTTT
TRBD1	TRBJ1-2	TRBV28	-	CASSGQGGGYTF	TGTGCCAGCAGTGGACAGGGGGGAGGCTACACCTTC
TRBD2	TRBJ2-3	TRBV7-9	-	CASSRRLAKSTDTQYF	TGTGCCAGCAGCCGTAGACTAGCCAAAAGCACAGATACGCAGTATTTT
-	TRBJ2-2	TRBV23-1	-	CASSQSDGELFF	TGCGCCAGCAGTCAATCAGACGGGGAGCTGTTTTTT
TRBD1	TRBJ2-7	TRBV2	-	CASTGTGTEEQYF	TGTGCCAGCACCGGGACAGGGACTGAAGAGCAGTACTTC
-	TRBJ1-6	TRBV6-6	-	CASMRLLNSPLHF	TGTGCCTCGATGCGCCTCCTTAATTCACCCCTCCACTTT
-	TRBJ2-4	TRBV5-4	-	CASSLRAGKSQNIQYF	TGTGCCAGCAGCTTGAGGGCAGGGAAGTCCCAAAACATTCAGTACTTC
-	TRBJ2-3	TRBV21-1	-	CASSKGGCSTSTDTQYF	TGTGCCAGCAGCAAAGGAGGCTGCTCAACTAGCACAGATACGCAGTATTTT
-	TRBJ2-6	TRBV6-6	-	CASRRTGANVLTF	TGTGCCAGCAGGCGAACTGGGGCCAACGTCCTGACTTTC
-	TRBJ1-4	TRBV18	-	CASSPAGREKLFF	TGTGCCAGCTCACCCGCAGGGAGGGAAAAACTGTTTTTT
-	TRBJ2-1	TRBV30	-	CAWSRGNEQFF	TGTGCCTGGAGTCGGGGAAATGAGCAGTTCTTC
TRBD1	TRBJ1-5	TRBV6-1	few	CASRGGTGSYSNQPQHF	TGTGCCAGCCGTGGCGGGACAGGGTCTTATAGCAATCAGCCCCAGCATTTT